This T cell receptor (beta chain) was sequenced for a study of shared clonotypes between healthy human individuals. Study overall: The study used three CD4 naive, three CD4 memory, two CD8 naive and one CD8 memory plate per donor.

Germline assignment: CDR1 SGHRS and CDR2 YFSETQ. The CDR3 covers 14 residues. Between the trimmed V and J ends, which lost 2 bases and 1 base, there was a span of 9 bases. Sequencing was performed with immunoSEQ multiplex PCR; in TCRdb, only in-frame clones are kept and a portion is missing. The sample shows about 700,000 clones, 74% of them seen only once. Findings of the study overall: Exclusively blood specimens were collected; tissue repertoires likely differ. Limitation of the genetic and exposure-history diversity represented came from the few donors.

A note on this clone: Its antigen is not known.

A CD45RA-negative memory subset and a CD45RA+ naive subset were separated from the CD4+ cells. The source material was memory CD4+ T cells sorted from blood. Specified subset: CD45RA-negative fraction. This chain joins TRBV5-1 and TRBJ2-5; perhaps TRBD1 as D (5 bases). The TCR comes from a woman in her twenties or thirties in good health. The CDR3 DNA reads as TGCGCCAGCAGCTTCCAGGGTGCCCAAGAGACCCAGTACTTC. Its protein product is CASSFQGAQETQYF.